Below are 24 T cell receptor beta chains sequenced from a single sample in a study of T cell responses to AZD1222 COVID-19 vaccine. Clones were sequenced by immunoSEQ multiplex PCR, and TCRdb holds only the in-frame ones, with some missing. Found here are fewer than 150,000 clones, 90% of them singletons; the top ten hold around 1.6%. The specimen comprised peripheral blood, sampled 28 days after the second AZD1222 dose. All receptors come from an adult who received the AZD1222 COVID-19 vaccine.

This chain links TRBV19 with TRBJ1-1, with TRBD1 matching over 9 bases. This CDR3 spans 15 amino acids. The J segment lost 4 bases and the V segment lost 3 bases, leaving 6 bases of the junction unmatched. Looked up from germline, CDR1 is LNHDA and CDR2 is SQIVND (reference sequence). CDR3 protein: CASSIPGTGSTEAFF. DNA for the CDR3: TGTGCCAGTAGTATCCCAGGGACAGGGTCCACTGAAGCTTTCTTT.

V and J are TRBV7-9 and TRBJ1-5; D perhaps matches TRBD1 (5 bases). This CDR3 contains 14 residues. The germline V gene encodes CDR1 SEHNR and CDR2 FQNEAQ (reference sequence). Trimming left V 4 bases short and J 5 bases short, with 12 bases between. The CDR3 sequence is CASSWDGPDQPQHF. The CDR3 region has the DNA TGTGCCAGCAGCTGGGACGGGCCCGATCAGCCCCAGCATTTT.

J is TRBJ1-1 and V is TRBV29-1, with 8 nucleotides matching TRBD1. CDR3 size: 13 residues. The junction had 9 bases not matched to a gene; V was cut back by 7 bases and J by 5 bases. Germline CDR1 is SQVTM and CDR2 is ANQGSEA. The CDR3 loop is CSGRDRSGTEAFF. CDR3 nucleotides: TGCAGCGGGCGGGACAGGTCGGGAACTGAAGCTTTCTTT.

The gene calls are TRBV4-3 and TRBJ2-7; tentatively, D is TRBD2 (6 bases). Germline CDR1 is LGHNA and CDR2 is YSLEER. The germline V and J ends were trimmed by 0 bases and 0 bases, with 9 bases remaining between them. The CDR3 spans 15 residues. CDR3: CASSQEPGGSYEQYF. CDR3 bases: TGCGCCAGCAGCCAAGAACCCGGGGGCTCCTACGAGCAGTACTTC.

V is TRBV6-5 and J is TRBJ1-2, with 7 bases lining up with TRBD1. Germline assignment: CDR1 MNHEY and CDR2 SVGAGI. V lost 5 bases, J lost 8 bases, and 14 bases stayed unmatched. The CDR3 totals 15 residues. This CDR3 is CASSPGWTGLGGYTF. As DNA, the CDR3 is TGTGCCAGCAGTCCGGGTTGGACAGGACTGGGGGGCTACACCTTC.

In DNA, the CDR3 is TGTGCCAGAAGCTTAGTTGACAAAAGGGCCAACAATCAGCCCCAGCATTTT. It is translated as CARSLVDKRANNQPQHF. The chain is built from TRBV7-5 and TRBJ1-5. TRBV7-5 is given as a pseudogene. The CDR3 covers 17 residues.

The chain is built from TRBV7-2 and TRBJ1-5; 7 bases align to TRBD1. This CDR3 comprises 16 residues. CDR1 is SGHTA, CDR2 FQGNSA, per germline. Losses at the gene ends were 2 bases for V and 3 bases for J; bases not matched to a gene: 7. CDR3 sequence: CASSLLGRGTNQPQHF. The CDR3 DNA follows: TGTGCCAGCAGCTTACTAGGCAGGGGGACCAATCAGCCCCAGCATTTT.

A few counts support this clone. The CDR3 here is CASSSRAISRSGELFF. The CDR3 DNA reads TGCGCCAGCAGCTCCCGGGCTATTTCACGCTCCGGGGAGCTGTTTTTT. The gene calls are TRBV5-1 and TRBJ2-2; no clear D gene. The germline V and J ends were trimmed by 3 bases and 6 bases, with 18 bases remaining between them. Germline V gene sequence: CDR1 SGHRS, CDR2 YFSETQ. The CDR3 is made up of 16 amino acids. Supplemented by reference TRBV5-1 and TRBJ2-2, the full variable domain reads KAGVTQTPRYLIKTRGQQVTLSCSPISGHRSVSWYQQTPGQGLQFLFEYFSETQRNKGNFPGRFSGRQFSNSRSEMNVSTLELGDSALYLCASSSRAISRSGELFFGEGSRLTVL.

This chain uses TRBV7-9 with TRBJ2-1; 9 bases match TRBD2. The CDR3 loop spans 18 amino acids. V gave up 2 bases and J gave up 8 bases; unmatched junction bases: 16. Germline V gene lookup returns CDR1 SEHNR and CDR2 FQNEAQ (reference sequence). DNA for the CDR3: TGTGCCAGCAGCTTACCCCCCCGTTTAGCGGGAGCCTTGCATGAGCAGTTCTTC. It is translated as CASSLPPRLAGALHEQFF.

The DNA of the CDR3 is TGTGCCAGCAGATCGGGACAGGGTAGGGCTGAAGCTTTCTTT. As protein: CASRSGQGRAEAFF. The V gene is TRBV6-5, the J gene TRBJ1-1; 9 positions match TRBD1. The germline gives CDR1 MNHEY, CDR2 SVGAGI. Trimming cost V 6 bases and J 6 bases; bases outside gene matches: 8. The CDR3 totals 14 residues.

The rearrangement uses TRBV4-1 and TRBJ2-1; 7 bases are a match to TRBD2. There are 18 residues in the CDR3. The germline gives CDR1 MGHRA, CDR2 YSYEKL. The V segment lost 0 bases and the J segment 2 bases; nucleotides outside the gene matches: 10. CDR3 coding DNA: TGCGCCAGCAGCCAAGAGGCCACTCTAGCGGCCCCCTACAATGAGCAGTTCTTC. This sequence encodes CASSQEATLAAPYNEQFF.

A remark on this clone: This sample also contains other DNA sequences that code for the same CDR3. This sequence joins TRBV4-1 and TRBJ1-6, with 9 bases that match TRBD1. Germline CDR1 and CDR2: MGHRA and YSYEKL. The CDR3 runs 15 residues. With 2 bases clipped from V and 9 bases from J, the junction kept 5 bases outside the gene matches. CDR3 coding DNA: TGCGCCAGCAGCCAACCCGACAGGGGGTCTTCACCCCTCCACTTT. This encodes CASSQPDRGSSPLHF.

The chain links TRBV29-1 to TRBJ2-2; 7 bases line up with TRBD1. V lost 7 bases and J lost 0; bases outside the gene matches: 8. The CDR3 has 15 residues. The germline CDR1 and CDR2 sequences are SQVTM and ANQGSEA. The CDR3 nucleotides read TGCAGCGCCCGAGAGGGGGCAACGAACACCGGGGAGCTGTTTTTT. Amino acids: CSAREGATNTGELFF.

The chain links TRBV7-3 to TRBJ1-1; tentatively, D is TRBD1 (6 bases). V shed 0 bases and J shed 4 bases, with 12 bases lying between them. This CDR3 contains 15 residues. In germline, CDR1 is SGHTA, CDR2 FQGTGA. The CDR3 is CASSLTDGGGTEAFF. The CDR3 DNA sequence: TGTGCCAGCAGCTTAACAGATGGGGGCGGCACTGAAGCTTTCTTT.

About this clone itself: Mismatch with germline at one junction end may stem from a read error. The rearrangement joins TRBV3-1 (or the pseudogene TRBV3-2) to TRBJ2-3; a weak D match, TRBD2 (9 bases). CDR3 length: 16 amino acids. CDR1 and CDR2 (germline): LGHDT, YNNKEL (reference sequence). CDR3 loop: CANSPSGTGLVDTQYF. CDR3 in DNA: TGTGCCAACAGCCCTAGCGGGACAGGACTCGTAGATACGCAGTATTTT.

The chain couples TRBV11-3 to TRBJ2-3; 8 nucleotides line up with TRBD2. The CDR3 length is 14 residues. Per germline, CDR1 SGHNT and CDR2 YENEEA. The junction had 2 bases not matched to a gene; V was cut back by 3 bases and J by 3 bases. Written as DNA, the CDR3 is TGTGCCAGCAGCTTTAGCGGGACTACAGATACGCAGTATTTT. Translating it yields CASSFSGTTDTQYF.

The chain uses TRBV7-2 and TRBJ1-5; 9 bases are shared with TRBD1. The V gene's germline CDR1 is SGHTA and CDR2 FQGNSA. The CDR3 consists of 15 residues. The trim removed 4 bases at V and 7 bases at J, leaving 8 bases unmatched. The chain's CDR3 is CASSSSGTGSQPQHF. The CDR3 nucleotides are TGTGCCAGCAGCTCTTCCGGGACAGGGTCCCAGCCCCAGCATTTT.

The chain has TRBV10-1 and TRBJ2-5; D remains unclear. This CDR3 has 13 amino acids. In germline, CDR1 is WNHNN, CDR2 SYGVQD (reference sequence). Between the trimmed V and J ends, which lost 5 bases and 2 bases, there was a span of 9 bases. The CDR3 region is CASSPVNQETQYF. Written as DNA, the CDR3 is TGCGCCAGCAGTCCAGTAAATCAAGAGACCCAGTACTTC.

This clone appeared once. The CDR3 DNA sequence: TGTGCCAGCAGCTTAAGGGGGGGCTACTACGAGCAGTACGTC. Its translation is CASSLRGGYYEQYV. The V call is TRBV7-8, the J call TRBJ2-7; maybe TRBD2 (7 bases). Looked up from germline, CDR1 is SGHVS and CDR2 is FQNEAQ. The CDR3 has 14 amino acids. V gave up 2 bases and J gave up 3 bases, with 11 bases separating them.

This clone was counted a single time. The rearrangement uses TRBV5-1 and TRBJ2-5, with D possibly called TRBD1 or TRBD2 (6 bases each). This CDR3 comprises 12 residues. The germline V gene has CDR1 SGHRS and CDR2 YFSETQ. The V end lost 5 bases, the J end lost 5 bases, and 10 bases lay between the germline ends. CDR3 in DNA: TGCGCCAGCAGGTCGGGGGCTGAGACCCAGTACTTC. It encodes CASRSGAETQYF.

This clone was counted a few times. The rearrangement links TRBV30 to TRBJ1-2, with D unresolved. The germline V gene encodes CDR1 GTSNPN and CDR2 SVGIG (reference sequence). V lost 4 bases and J lost 0, with 6 bases in between. This CDR3 is 12 amino acids long. CDR3 sequence (DNA): TGTGCCTGGACGCCGGCTAACTATGGCTACACCTTC. This gives the protein CAWTPANYGYTF.

The chain employs TRBV15 and TRBJ1-5; no clear D gene. Germline V lookup: CDR1 LNHNV, CDR2 YYDKDF (reference sequence). V was cut by 0 bases and J by 0 bases, with 12 bases left in between. The CDR3 consists of 17 residues. In DNA form, the CDR3 reads TGTGCCACCAGCAGAGATTTGACCGGCCGTAGCAATCAGCCCCAGCATTTT. It translates to CATSRDLTGRSNQPQHF.

This clone was recorded only once. The chain couples TRBV5-4 to TRBJ1-3, with 8 bases identical to TRBD1. Trimming removed 0 bases from V and 4 bases from J; junction bases left unmatched: 3. Germline CDR1 reads SGHNT; CDR2 reads YYREEE (reference sequence). The CDR3 totals 15 residues. This CDR3 reads CASSLAGQAGNTIYF. CDR3 bases: TGTGCCAGCAGCTTGGCGGGACAGGCCGGAAACACCATATATTTT.

This clone was seen just once. V is TRBV2 and J is TRBJ1-3; the D is unclear. Germline-derived CDR1 and CDR2 are SNHLY and FYNNEI. The CDR3 has 16 amino acids. The ends were cut back, 5 bases at V and 0 bases at J, with 14 bases in the middle. The CDR3 bases are TGTGCCAGCAGTTCCCATCCAATCAGCTCTGGAAACACCATATATTTT. As protein: CASSSHPISSGNTIYF.